These 2 T cell receptor beta chains share one sample of origin, sequenced in a study of response to subunit inactivated influenza vaccine. TCRdb re-called the RT-PCR reads with MiXCR, one entry per CDR3 protein. This table has 860,000 or so distinct CDR3 sequences, 21% appearing once. The sequencing used PBMCs from blood, collected about 5 days after vaccination. Every receptor here comes from a man in his forties or fifties who received an inactivated influenza vaccine.

The V and J genes are TRBV10-3 and TRBJ2-3; D may match TRBD1 or TRBD2 (5 bases each). This CDR3 spans 14 amino acids. Deletions cut 4 bases from V and 2 bases from J, with 10 bases between. Germline values: CDR1 ENHRY, CDR2 SYGVKD. In nucleotides, the CDR3 is TGTGCCATCAGTGCCTTGGGGGACACAGATACGCAGTATTTT. This codes for CAISALGDTDTQYF.

V is TRBV4-2 and J is TRBJ2-4; perhaps D is TRBD1 or TRBD2 (6 bases each). CDR3 size: 14 residues. V was shortened by 1 base and J by 8 bases, with 12 bases between the two germline ends. The germline V gene has CDR1 LGHNA and CDR2 YNFKEQ. CDR3 nucleotides: TGTGCCAGCAGCCAAGCGGGGGCTTTGTACATTCAGTACTTC. Protein: CASSQAGALYIQYF.